This is a list of T cell receptor beta chains from one sample in a study of T cell repertoires in cytomegalovirus infection. Using its own MiXCR run on the reads, TCRdb lists one record per CDR3 protein. The table lists approximately 190,000 distinct CDR3 sequences, 8% to 10% of them singletons. Sequenced material: PBMCs. Receptors originate from a human donor in good health (CMV status not recorded). Some clones in this sample may be carry-over from other donors' samples. The CDR3 runs from the conserved cysteine through the conserved F or W. D genes are given only for firm matches. Clone size, where shown, is once, few, many, or a class for clones that have expanded.

j_call clone_size cdr3_length v_call d_call cdr3_nt cdr3_aa
TRBJ1-1 - 17 TRBV19 - TGTGCCAGTAGTCCCGGGACTTGGGCGGGAATGAACACTGAAGCTTTCTTT CASSPGTWAGMNTEAFF
TRBJ2-2 many 16 TRBV7-8 - TGTGCCAGCAGCTTGTGGGGGGGCGCGAACACCGGGGAGCTGTTTTTT CASSLWGGANTGELFF
TRBJ2-7 few 13 TRBV5-4 - TGTGCCAGCAGCTCGCCCGTAGCCGACGAGCAGTACTTC CASSSPVADEQYF
TRBJ1-3 many 18 TRBV28 TRBD1 TGTGCCAGCAGTTCTCTTACCAGGGACAGGAGGATTGGAAACACCATATATTTT CASSSLTRDRRIGNTIYF
TRBJ2-5 many 16 TRBV27 - TGTGCCAGCAGTACACAACCCTCAGGGATACAAGAGACCCAGTACTTC CASSTQPSGIQETQYF
TRBJ1-2 - 15 TRBV11-2 - TGTGCCAGCAGCCGCTCCGTGGGCAGTAACTATGGCTACACCTTC CASSRSVGSNYGYTF
TRBJ1-2 many 12 TRBV7-2 - TGTGCCAGCAGCTTCCGAAACTATGGCTACACCTTC CASSFRNYGYTF
TRBJ1-1 - 13 TRBV20-1 - TGCAGTGCTAGACGGAGGACGGAGGGTGAAGCTTTCTTT CSARRRTEGEAFF
TRBJ2-7 many 14 TRBV27 - TGTGCCAGCAGTTTCTCGCAGGGGCCCTACGAGCAGTACTTC CASSFSQGPYEQYF
TRBJ2-7 many 15 TRBV6-5 TRBD2 TGTGCCAGCAGCCCCTGGGGGGGAGACTCCTACGAGCAGTACTTC CASSPWGGDSYEQYF
TRBJ2-1 many 20 TRBV7-8 TRBD2 TGTGCCAGCAGCTTAGGCACCGGGACTAGCGCGAAACCCTCCTACAATGAGCAGTTCTTC CASSLGTGTSAKPSYNEQFF
TRBJ1-1 many 14 TRBV28 - TGTGCCAGCAGTTTTACGGGGCGTGGGACTGAAGCTTTCTTT CASSFTGRGTEAFF
TRBJ2-4 many 15 TRBV7-2 - TGTGCCAGCAGCTTAGTCGGGGAATCCAAAAACATTCAGTACTTC CASSLVGESKNIQYF
TRBJ2-1 many 16 TRBV28 TRBD1 TGTGCCAGCAGCCCCGCCGAGGGCAGGGGGCCAGGGGAGCAGTTCTTC CASSPAEGRGPGEQFF
TRBJ1-2 - 14 TRBV28 TRBD1 TGTGCCAGCAGGGGGGCAGGGGGCAACTATGGCTACACCTTC CASRGAGGNYGYTF
TRBJ2-1 - 15 TRBV15 TRBD2 TGTGCCACCAGCAATTTTATTGGACTAGCGGATGAGCAGTTCTTC CATSNFIGLADEQFF
TRBJ2-7 many 15 TRBV7-9 - TGTGCCAGCAGCCCAACCACACAGAGCTCCTACGAGCAGTACTTC CASSPTTQSSYEQYF
TRBJ1-1 few 16 TRBV7-9 TRBD1 TGTGCCAGCAGTCAAACAGGGGGAGGATTGAACACTGAAGCTTTCTTT CASSQTGGGLNTEAFF
TRBJ1-2 many 15 TRBV28 - TGTGCCAGCAGTTTAATCGCGGGGACTAACTATGGCTACACCTTC CASSLIAGTNYGYTF
TRBJ2-1 many 20 TRBV5-1 TRBD2 TGCGCCAGCAGCTTGGCCCCGACTAGCGGGGGACTAATAGGGGGCAATGAGCAGTTCTTC CASSLAPTSGGLIGGNEQFF
TRBJ1-5 many 15 TRBV7-2 - TGTGCCAGCAGCTCCGACAGCCTTAGCAATCAGCCCCAGCATTTT CASSSDSLSNQPQHF
TRBJ2-1 many 15 TRBV7-2 TRBD2 TGTGCCAGCAGCTTAGGGTTGCTAGCGGGAAGTGAGCAGTTCTTC CASSLGLLAGSEQFF
TRBJ1-2 many 12 TRBV7-2 - TGTGCCAGCAGCTCGTTGGGCTATGGCTACACCTTC CASSSLGYGYTF
TRBJ2-3 many 17 TRBV12-3/TRBV12-4 TRBD1 TGTGCCAGCAGCCTCCGGGACAGGGGGCGAGGCACAGATACGCAGTATTTT CASSLRDRGRGTDTQYF
TRBJ2-7 - 11 TRBV28 - TGTGCCAGCAGGGGGTTCTACGAGCAGTACTTC CASRGFYEQYF
TRBJ2-2 - 14 TRBV6-4 - TGTGCCAGCAGCGAACAGGGAGGAACCGGGGAGCTGTTTTTT CASSEQGGTGELFF
TRBJ1-1 many 15 TRBV7-2 - TGTGCCAGCAGCTTAGGCTCTGGGGGTGAAACTGAAGCTTTCTTT CASSLGSGGETEAFF